These 14 T cell receptor beta chains were sequenced from one sample in a study of T cell repertoires in aging, cancer and after chemotherapy (dated by TCRdb to about 2019). Instead of sorted cells or RNA, genomic DNA extracted from peripheral blood served as the source for amplifying TCR beta rearrangements. Instrument on record: Illumina MiSeq. Rearranged TRB sequences spanning V, D and J segments were amplified by multiplex touch-down PCR using a mixed TRB-A/B primer pool. TCRdb trimmed the raw reads at Q25, called clones with MiXCR and kept productive beta chains. Rows with a matching CDR3 protein are joined into one entry that keeps the most common DNA and genes. The sample table lists approximately 1,300 distinct CDR3 sequences, roughly 20% of them with a count of one. Of the sample, 35% to 50% falls within the top ten clones. Material for sequencing was blood. These receptors originate from a human donor with a solid tumor.

This clonotype is categorized as medium-sized. The genes are TRBV27 and TRBJ1-6; D remains unclear. The V and J ends lost 6 bases and 0 bases respectively, with 9 bases between them. CDR3 length: 15 amino acids. Germline V gene data show CDR1 as MNHEY and CDR2 as SMNVEV (reference sequence). CDR3 sequence (DNA): TGTGCCAGCAGAAACCCTAGCTCCTATAATTCACCCCTCCACTTT. Translation: CASRNPSSYNSPLHF.

This clonotype is labeled medium-sized (0.01 to 0.1%). This chain joins TRBV6-2 or TRBV6-3 and TRBJ2-5; 9 nucleotides match TRBD1. V trimming: 2 bases; J trimming: 2 bases; junction bases outside the gene matches: 15. CDR1 and CDR2 (germline): MNHEY, SVGEGT. The CDR3 has 19 amino acids. The CDR3 DNA sequence: TGTGCCAGCAGTTACGATGTAGGGACAGGGTTTAGGAGGCAAGAGACCCAGTACTTC. Residues: CASSYDVGTGFRRQETQYF.

This clonotype rates as medium-sized (0.01 to 0.1%). The chain couples TRBV12-3 or TRBV12-4 to TRBJ2-3; 10 positions agree with TRBD2. This CDR3 is built from 16 residues. V trimming: 5 bases; J trimming: 1 base; junction bases outside the gene matches: 6. As DNA, the CDR3 is TGTGCCAGCAGTCTAAGGACTAGCGGAGGCACAGATACGCAGTATTTT. Its translation: CASSLRTSGGTDTQYF.

This clonotype counts as medium-sized. The genes are TRBV10-3 and TRBJ2-7; 9 bases are shared with TRBD2. The J segment lost 2 bases and the V segment lost 2 bases, leaving 7 bases of the junction unmatched. In germline, CDR1 is ENHRY, CDR2 SYGVKD. The CDR3 totals 16 residues. The CDR3 coding sequence is TGTGCCATCAGTGAGGCGGGGGGGACCGCCACCTACGAGCAGTACTTC. Its translation: CAISEAGGTATYEQYF.

This clonotype is medium-sized (0.01 to 0.1%) in the sample. The chain carries TRBV5-1 and TRBJ2-7; D is unclear. The CDR3 is 14 amino acids. Germline CDR1 SGHRS, CDR2 YFSETQ. Trimming cost V 4 bases and J 5 bases, with 16 bases left between them. For the CDR3, the DNA is TGCGCCAGCAGCGCGAGGACGGACGCCAACGAGCAGTACTTC. Translated, it gives CASSARTDANEQYF.

In this sample, this clonotype turned up a few times. J is TRBJ1-2 and V is TRBV7-2, with TRBD1 matching over 7 bases. Germline-derived CDR1 and CDR2 are SGHTA and FQGNSA. CDR3 length equals 15 residues. V gave up 1 base and J gave up 1 base; unmatched junction bases: 3. The CDR3 loop is CASSLGGGLNYGYTF. The CDR3 coding sequence is TGTGCCAGCAGCTTAGGAGGGGGCCTTAACTATGGCTACACCTTC.

This clonotype is labeled medium-sized. The gene calls are TRBV6-6 and TRBJ1-2; possibly TRBD1 for D (5 bases). Trimming shortened V by 6 bases and J by 7 bases, and 15 bases separated the two germline ends. This CDR3 is 13 amino acids long. CDR1 MNHNY and CDR2 SVGAGI come from the germline V gene (reference sequence). CDR3 protein: CASRYRGSSGYTF. The CDR3 DNA is TGTGCCAGCAGATATCGGGGGTCGTCTGGCTACACCTTC.

A remark on this clonotype: Given the absence of the conserved phenylalanine or tryptophan at the CDR3 end, a read error is likely. This chain uses TRBV20-1 with TRBJ2-3; D is possibly TRBD1 or TRBD2 (5 bases each). V was trimmed by 3 bases and J by 2 bases, leaving 12 bases between them. The CDR3 sequence is 14 residues long. CDR1 is DFQATT, CDR2 SNEGSKA, per germline (reference sequence). Written as DNA, the CDR3 is TGCAGTGCTAGTTTGGGACGGATCACAGATACGCAGTATCTT. It specifies CSASLGRITDTQYL.

In its sample, this clonotype ranks as medium-sized. V usage is TRBV5-4 and J usage is TRBJ1-1; D is unresolved. Germline CDR1 is SGHNT and CDR2 is YYREEE (reference sequence). This CDR3 has 13 residues. Deletions cut 0 bases from V and 1 base from J, with 4 bases between. Here the CDR3 reads CASSLGKNTEAFF. As DNA, the CDR3 is TGTGCCAGCAGCTTGGGGAAGAACACTGAAGCTTTCTTT.

This clonotype is medium-sized within its sample. The chain links TRBV6-4 to TRBJ2-3; TRBD2 agrees at 13 bases. The CDR3 loop spans 19 amino acids. J lost 1 base, V lost 5 bases, and 12 bases had no gene match. Germline-derived CDR1 and CDR2 are MRHNA and SNTAGT. CDR3 DNA sequence: TGTGCCAGCAGTCTGCCGGGACTAGCGGGGTTTCTTGGCACAGATACGCAGTATTTT. Translating it yields CASSLPGLAGFLGTDTQYF.

The gene calls are TRBV7-2 and TRBJ2-3, with 7 bases identical to TRBD1. The V and J ends lost 5 bases and 2 bases, in that order; junction bases with no gene match: 10. The CDR3 contains 16 residues. Germline V gene sequence: CDR1 SGHTA, CDR2 FQGNSA. As DNA, the CDR3 is TGTGCCAGCAGCCCAAGAACAGGGGCGTCCACAGATACGCAGTATTTT. It codes for CASSPRTGASTDTQYF.

By proportion, this clonotype is medium-sized (0.01 to 0.1%). The chain joins TRBV4-3 to TRBJ1-4; D is unclear. Trimming cost V 2 bases and J 5 bases, with 9 bases left between them. In germline, CDR1 is LGHNA, CDR2 YSLEER. The CDR3 length is 14 residues. CDR3 sequence reads: CASSQMSQNEKLFF. CDR3 sequence (DNA): TGCGCCAGCAGCCAAATGAGTCAAAATGAAAAACTGTTTTTT.

This clonotype ranks as large. The V call is TRBV30, the J call TRBJ2-3; TRBD2 agrees at 9 bases. The V gene end was trimmed by 3 bases and the J gene end by 2 bases; junction bases not matched to a gene: 6. Germline values: CDR1 GTSNPN, CDR2 SVGIG (reference sequence). This CDR3 is built from 15 residues. CDR3 DNA: TGTGCCTGGAGGCGGGCGGGGGGGAACACAGATACGCAGTATTTT. Its translation: CAWRRAGGNTDTQYF.

Within the sample, this clonotype is medium-sized. This sequence joins TRBV7-9 and TRBJ1-1; tentatively, D is TRBD1 (5 bases). The CDR3 is 14 amino acids. V was trimmed by 5 bases and J by 5 bases, leaving 15 bases between them. The germline gives CDR1 SEHNR, CDR2 FQNEAQ (reference sequence). Here the CDR3 reads CASSPGSGGTEAFF. The CDR3, as DNA: TGTGCCAGCAGCCCAGGGTCGGGGGGAACTGAAGCTTTCTTT.